This entry lists 14 T cell receptor beta chains sequenced from one sample in a study of T-cell reconstitution after alpha-beta-depleted transplantation in children. Unique molecular identifiers featured in how the TCRbeta library was prepared. A single record per CDR3 protein comes from TCRdb applying MiXCR to the PCR reads. The table records 400,000 to 450,000 distinct CDR3 sequences, 43% of them present only once. Sequencing used PBMCs, obtained before TCRalphabeta/CD19-depleted stem cell transplant. Receptors originate from a girl under 10 years old with aplastic anemia, due to receive a stem cell transplant.

As to this clonotype: Since a much larger clone is just one base distant, this may be a read error. CDR3 sequence reads: CASTLGGLASSYNGQFF. The CDR3 DNA follows: TGTGCCAGCACCCTGGGCGGGCTGGCTAGCTCCTACAATGGGCAGTTCTTC. The chain couples TRBV28 to TRBJ2-1, with D possibly TRBD2 on 5 matching bases. CDR1 is MDHEN, CDR2 SYDVKM, per germline. The CDR3 is 17 amino acids.

The chain couples TRBV20-1 to TRBJ2-5; unclear D gene. The germline gives CDR1 DFQATT, CDR2 SNEGSKA (reference sequence). This CDR3 is built from 13 residues. V was cut by 3 bases and J by 0 bases, with 8 bases left in between. The CDR3 region is CSASLRYQETQYF. CDR3 sequence (DNA): TGCAGTGCTAGTTTGCGGTACCAAGAGACCCAGTACTTC.

The chain recombines TRBV6-1 with TRBJ2-1; 10 nucleotides line up with TRBD2. V shed 4 bases, J shed 3 bases, and the junction held 3 bases outside the gene matches. Germline CDR1 reads MNHNS; CDR2 reads SASEGT. The CDR3 is 15 residues long. CDR3 bases: TGTGCCAGCAGTGCGACTAGCGGGTTCTACAATGAGCAGTTCTTC. This encodes CASSATSGFYNEQFF.

The chain combines TRBV5-1 with TRBJ2-7; D possibly corresponds to TRBD1 (6 bases). The CDR3 runs 15 residues. V was clipped by 0 bases and J by 3 bases, with 13 bases between them. Germline CDR1 and CDR2: SGHRS and YFSETQ. The chain's CDR3 is CASSLVQGGFYEQYF. CDR3 in DNA: TGCGCCAGCAGCTTGGTACAGGGCGGATTCTACGAGCAGTACTTC.

The V call is TRBV7-9, the J call TRBJ2-3, with 10 bases aligning to TRBD2. Germline V gene sequence: CDR1 SEHNR, CDR2 FQNEAQ (reference sequence). The CDR3 consists of 15 residues. V lost 9 bases and J lost 7; bases outside the gene matches: 13. This chain's CDR3 is CASSLERGGMNTQYF. The CDR3, as DNA: TGTGCCAGTTCTCTAGAGCGGGGGGGCATGAATACGCAGTATTTT.

About this clonotype itself: Mismatch with germline at one junction end may stem from a read error. The chain recombines TRBV5-1 with TRBJ2-7; a possible D gene is TRBD2 (5 bases). CDR3 length: 14 residues. Germline-derived CDR1 and CDR2 are SGHRS and YFSETQ. The CDR3 DNA reads TGCGCCAGCAGCTTACTAGACACAGCCTACGAGCACTACTTC. Amino acid sequence: CASSLLDTAYEHYF.

The chain combines TRBV20-1 with TRBJ2-5; 10 bases map to TRBD2. There are 15 residues in the CDR3. V dropped 3 bases and J dropped 6; count of bases not matched to a gene: 10. The germline gives CDR1 DFQATT, CDR2 SNEGSKA (reference sequence). CDR3 residues: CSARGIAGGPKTQYF. DNA of the CDR3: TGCAGTGCTAGGGGGATAGCGGGGGGCCCAAAGACCCAGTACTTC.

This clonotype was seen only a few times. DNA of the CDR3: TGTGCCGGAAAGGACAGTGGGGAGTCTGAAGCTTTCTTT. This translates into CAGKDSGESEAFF. The genes are TRBV28 and TRBJ1-1; D perhaps matches TRBD1 (6 bases). The CDR3 sequence is 13 residues long. V gave up 11 bases and J gave up 6 bases, with 19 bases separating them. CDR1 is MDHEN, CDR2 SYDVKM, per germline. Full variable domain (missing parts from reference TRBV28 and TRBJ1-1): DVKVTQSSRYLVKRTGEKVFLECVQDMDHENMFWYRQDPGLGLRLIYFSYDVKMKEKGDIPEGYSVSREKKERFSLILESASTNQTSMYLCAGKDSGESEAFFGQGTRLTVV.

This clonotype has at least ten counts. An end of the junction does not agree with germline; a read error may underlie this. The chain recombines TRBV5-1 with TRBJ1-1; 8 nucleotides agree with TRBD1. This CDR3 contains 14 residues. CDR1 is SGHRS, CDR2 YFSETQ, per germline. The CDR3 DNA follows: TGCGCCAGCAGTTTGGGACAGGCGAACACTGAAGCTTTCTTT. This encodes CASSLGQANTEAFF.

CDR3 loop: CASSLGTGALGTQYF. The CDR3 DNA sequence: TGTGCCAGCAGCTTGGGGACAGGGGCCCTCGGGACCCAGTACTTC. The chain joins TRBV7-9 to TRBJ2-5; 10 nucleotides line up with TRBD1. The CDR3 is 15 residues long. Germline trimming cut 3 bases from V and 7 bases from J; bases unmatched to any gene: 8. Germline values: CDR1 SEHNR, CDR2 FQNEAQ (reference sequence).

This clonotype was seen a handful of times. This rearrangement joins TRBV5-1 to TRBJ2-2, with 7 bases aligning to TRBD1. CDR1 is SGHRS and CDR2 is YFSETQ in the germline V gene. This CDR3 comprises 16 residues. The V segment lost 3 bases and the J segment 4 bases; nucleotides outside the gene matches: 9. The CDR3 region has the DNA TGCGCCAGCAGCTCCCCAAGACAGGGACCCACCGGGGAGCTGTTTTTT. Residues: CASSSPRQGPTGELFF. The variable domain in full, with the rest retrieved from reference TRBV5-1 and TRBJ2-2, is KAGVTQTPRYLIKTRGQQVTLSCSPISGHRSVSWYQQTPGQGLQFLFEYFSETQRNKGNFPGRFSGRQFSNSRSEMNVSTLELGDSALYLCASSSPRQGPTGELFFGEGSRLTVL.

The rearrangement joins TRBV7-9 to TRBJ2-7; perhaps TRBD1 as D (6 bases). V was trimmed by 2 bases and J by 4 bases, leaving 15 bases between them. The germline gives CDR1 SEHNR, CDR2 FQNEAQ (reference sequence). The CDR3 is made up of 15 amino acids. The CDR3 here is CASSLPGTKAYEQYF. The CDR3 DNA follows: TGTGCCAGCAGCTTACCCGGGACAAAGGCGTACGAGCAGTACTTC.

The chain links TRBV6-1 to TRBJ2-7; 7 bases line up with TRBD1. The germline V gene encodes CDR1 MNHNS and CDR2 SASEGT. J lost 0 bases, V lost 10 bases, and 6 bases had no gene match. The CDR3 consists of 13 residues. The CDR3 spells CATRDSSSYEQYF. The CDR3 bases are TGTGCCACCAGGGACAGTAGCTCCTACGAGCAGTACTTC.

This sequence joins TRBV15 and TRBJ2-7, with D perhaps matching TRBD2 (6 bases). Per germline, CDR1 LNHNV and CDR2 YYDKDF (reference sequence). CDR3 size: 15 residues. Between the trimmed V and J ends, which lost 1 base and 4 bases, there was a span of 14 bases. For the CDR3, the DNA is TGTGCCACCAGCAGAGCCCCCGCGGGGCAATACGAGCAGTACTTC. Residues: CATSRAPAGQYEQYF.